Presented here are 5 T cell receptor beta chains from one specimen sequenced in a study of CD8 T cells in Susac syndrome (dated by TCRdb to between 2018 and 2021). Libraries were constructed by the immunoSEQ multiplex PCR assay. RNA was extracted using the RNeasy kit, and about 0.45 to 1 microgram was reverse transcribed with random hexamers. TCRdb applied fastp at Q25 and MiXCR to the public reads, then kept only in-frame beta chains. A single entry per CDR3 protein holds the most common genes and DNA from its merged rows. This sample holds about 200,000 distinct CDR3 sequences; approximately 94% were observed only once. Clones ranked in the top ten supply 0.1% of the sample. Sequencing was carried out using CD4+ T cells from PBMCs. The receptors derive from a human donor in good health.

This clonotype was seen a single time. V gene TRBV4-3 combines with J gene TRBJ2-3; unclear D gene. The V gene's germline CDR1 is LGHNA and CDR2 YSLEER. V lost 0 bases and J 6 bases, leaving 7 bases between the germline ends. The CDR3 loop spans 13 amino acids. CDR3 in DNA: TGCGCCAGCAGCCAAGACGTCGCGGATACGCAGTATTTT. Protein product: CASSQDVADTQYF.

V usage is TRBV7-9 and J usage is TRBJ2-1, with TRBD2 matching 10 bases. J was trimmed by 5 bases and V by 1 base; bases with no gene match: 2. Germline CDR1 SEHNR, CDR2 FQNEAQ (reference sequence). The CDR3 totals 15 residues. CDR3 protein: CASSLVGTSDNEQFF. The CDR3 region has the DNA TGTGCCAGCAGCTTAGTAGGGACTAGCGACAATGAGCAGTTCTTC.

This rearrangement joins TRBV2 to TRBJ2-5, with 10 positions matching TRBD2. The germline V gene encodes CDR1 SNHLY and CDR2 FYNNEI. The ends lost 7 bases at V and 6 bases at J; junction bases unmatched: 8. CDR3 length: 14 residues. The CDR3 bases are TGTGCCAGCATGAGCGGGGGGGCCGGGAAGACCCAGTACTTC. This gives the protein CASMSGGAGKTQYF.

This chain joins TRBV20-1 and TRBJ2-5, with 10 bases aligning to TRBD1. CDR1 DFQATT and CDR2 SNEGSKA come from the germline V gene (reference sequence). The length of the CDR3 is 14 residues. With 3 bases clipped from V and 1 base from J, the junction kept 2 bases outside the gene matches. The chain's CDR3 is CSASWDRGQETQYF. The DNA for the CDR3 is TGCAGTGCTAGCTGGGACAGGGGCCAAGAGACCCAGTACTTC.

V usage is TRBV4-1 and J usage is TRBJ1-6; TRBD1 agrees at 12 bases. The germline V gene has CDR1 MGHRA and CDR2 YSYEKL. There are 19 residues in the CDR3. Trimming removed 4 bases from V and 5 bases from J; junction bases left unmatched: 12. CDR3 residues: CASSRRGGQGASDNSPLHF. DNA for the CDR3: TGCGCCAGCAGCCGCAGAGGGGGACAGGGGGCTTCTGATAATTCACCCCTCCACTTT.